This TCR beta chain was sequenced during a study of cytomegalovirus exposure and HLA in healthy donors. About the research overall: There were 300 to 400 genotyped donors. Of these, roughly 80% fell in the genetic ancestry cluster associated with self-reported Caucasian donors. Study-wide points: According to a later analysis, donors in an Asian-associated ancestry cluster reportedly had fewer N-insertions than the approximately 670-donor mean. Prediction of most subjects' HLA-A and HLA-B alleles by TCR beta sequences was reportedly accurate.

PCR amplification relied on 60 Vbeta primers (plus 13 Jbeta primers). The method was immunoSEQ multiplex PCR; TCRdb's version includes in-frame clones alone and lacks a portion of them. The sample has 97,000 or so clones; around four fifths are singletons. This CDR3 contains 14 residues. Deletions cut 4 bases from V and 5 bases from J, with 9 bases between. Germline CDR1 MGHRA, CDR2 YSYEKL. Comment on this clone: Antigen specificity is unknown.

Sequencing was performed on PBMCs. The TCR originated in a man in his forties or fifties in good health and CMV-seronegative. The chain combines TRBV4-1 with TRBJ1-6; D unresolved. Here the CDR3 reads CASSRGGDNSPLHF. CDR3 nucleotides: TGCGCCAGCAGCCGAGGCGGTGATAATTCACCCCTCCACTTT.